Described below is a single TCR beta chain sequence and its context. This entry is derived from a study of Ad26.COV2.S vaccination and SARS-CoV-2 variants. TCRdb keeps only in-frame clones here, not all; method: immunoSEQ multiplex PCR. The data show 400,000 to 450,000 clones, around nine tenths seen once. Sample treatment: 15 to 20 received Ad26.COV2.S at low or high dose, single or two shots; several received placebo; per-sample allocation not given. Repertoires come from day 63 after the first vaccine or placebo injection. At a Boston site, the person donating was an adult of 18-55 years. CDR1 SGHVS and CDR2 FNYEAQ come from the germline V gene. The CDR3 consists of 14 residues. V gave up 1 base and J gave up 5 bases; unmatched junction bases: 1.

The chain uses TRBV7-6 and TRBJ2-7, with 11 positions matching TRBD1. The TCR comes from a person between 18 and 65 years old who received the Ad26.COV2.S COVID-19 vaccine or a placebo. The sample in question was peripheral blood, obtained in a trial of Ad26.COV2.S vaccine versus placebo. The CDR3, as DNA: TGTGCCAGCAGCTTAGGGGACAGGGGGAACGAGCAGTACTTC. Protein sequence: CASSLGDRGNEQYF.